What follows describes a single TCR beta chain. From the 5' RACE reads, TCRdb called clonotypes with MiXCR, one entry per CDR3 protein. This table has around 340,000 distinct CDR3 sequences, about 15% appearing once. These data originate in a study of CD8 T cells in ankylosing spondylitis. The receptor was isolated from a male donor with ankylosing spondylitis or in good health (not recorded which). Material for sequencing was blood, either unsorted or a sorted T cell fraction (not recorded which).

The CDR3: CASSPPWGQGDHGYTF. In DNA form, the CDR3 reads TGTGCCAGCAGCCCCCCTTGGGGACAGGGAGATCATGGCTACACCTTC. V is TRBV5-6 and J is TRBJ1-2; TRBD1 aligns across 9 bases. The germline V gene has CDR1 SGHDT and CDR2 YYEEEE. V trimming: 4 bases; J trimming: 6 bases; junction bases outside the gene matches: 13. CDR3 length: 16 amino acids.